This T cell receptor (beta chain) is from a study of blood T cell repertoires in COVID-19. CDR1 is SGHDT and CDR2 is YYEEEE in the germline V gene. V lost 5 bases, J lost 0 bases, and 14 bases lay in between. The CDR3 loop spans 15 amino acids. The data were produced by immunoSEQ multiplex PCR, yet TCRdb's version contains in-frame clones alone and is incomplete. The table records 95,000 to 100,000 clones, 84% of them present only once. This TCR was recovered from a human donor in a cohort sampled during active COVID-19. The sample comprised peripheral blood. This chain connects TRBV5-6 to TRBJ2-5, with D tentatively TRBD1 (6 bases). This CDR3 is CASRSLGQNQETQYF. Here the CDR3 DNA reads TGTGCCAGCAGGTCACTGGGACAAAACCAAGAGACCCAGTACTTC.